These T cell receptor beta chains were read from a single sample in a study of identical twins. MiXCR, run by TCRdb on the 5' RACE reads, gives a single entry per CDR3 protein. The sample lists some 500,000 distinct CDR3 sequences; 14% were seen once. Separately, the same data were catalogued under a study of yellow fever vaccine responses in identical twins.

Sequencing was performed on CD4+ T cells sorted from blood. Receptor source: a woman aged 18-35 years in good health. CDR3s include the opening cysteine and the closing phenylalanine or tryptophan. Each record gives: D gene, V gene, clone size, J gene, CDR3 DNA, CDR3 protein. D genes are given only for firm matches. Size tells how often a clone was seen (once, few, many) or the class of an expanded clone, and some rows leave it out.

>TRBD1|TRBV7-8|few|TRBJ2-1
TGTGCCAGCAGCCCTCGTCGGGACAGTATCTACAATGAGCAGTTCTTC
CASSPRRDSIYNEQFF
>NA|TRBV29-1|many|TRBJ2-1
TGCAGCGTTGAACCGGGTACCGCTGAGCAGTTCTTC
CSVEPGTAEQFF
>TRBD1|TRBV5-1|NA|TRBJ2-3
TGCGCCAGCGCCCTACAGGGGTTCCCAGATACGCAGTATTTT
CASALQGFPDTQYF
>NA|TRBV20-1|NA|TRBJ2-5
TGCAGTGCTAGCCCCTCTGATAAGGGAGAGACCCAGTACTTC
CSASPSDKGETQYF
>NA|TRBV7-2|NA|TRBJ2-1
TGTGCCAGCAGCCCCTGGGGCTTGACTGAGCAGTTCTTC
CASSPWGLTEQFF
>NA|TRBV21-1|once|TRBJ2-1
TGTGCCAGCAGCAAAGATGGTAGTCGGGGAAATAGTCAGTTCTTC
CASSKDGSRGNSQFF
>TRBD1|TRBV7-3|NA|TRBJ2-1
TGTGCCAGCAGCTTAGAGGACAGGGGGGGCAATGAGCAGTTCTTC
CASSLEDRGGNEQFF
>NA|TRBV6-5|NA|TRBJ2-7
TGTGCCAGCAGTTACTCGCGGGGCCACTACGAGCAGTACTTC
CASSYSRGHYEQYF
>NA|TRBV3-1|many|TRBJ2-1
TGTGCCAGCAGCCAAGGGTTCCGGGCACTCGGGGGAAATGAGCAGTTCTTC
CASSQGFRALGGNEQFF
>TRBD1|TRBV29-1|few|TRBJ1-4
TGCAGCGTTGAAGACAGGGGGCTAGGAGAAAAACTGTTTTTT
CSVEDRGLGEKLFF
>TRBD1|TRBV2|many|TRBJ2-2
TGTGCCAGCAGTGTTGGACAGGGGAACCCCGGGGAGCTGTTTTTT
CASSVGQGNPGELFF
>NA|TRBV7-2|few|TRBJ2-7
TGTGCCAGCAGGCGATCCGGGACCAACTACGAGCAGTACTTC
CASRRSGTNYEQYF
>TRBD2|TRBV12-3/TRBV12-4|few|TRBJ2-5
TGTGCCAGCAGTTTAGCCACGGGGGGAAGAGAGACCCAGTACTTC
CASSLATGGRETQYF
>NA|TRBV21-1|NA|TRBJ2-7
TGTGCCAGCAGGATTTGGCGGGGGGGGACCTACGAGCAGTACTTC
CASRIWRGGTYEQYF
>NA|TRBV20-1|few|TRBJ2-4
TGCAGTGCTAGATCTGGGGGCCAAAACATTCAGTACTTC
CSARSGGQNIQYF
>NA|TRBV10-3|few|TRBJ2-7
TGTGCCATCAGTGTAGGCAGTTCCTACGAGCAGTACTTC
CAISVGSSYEQYF
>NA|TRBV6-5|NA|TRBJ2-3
TGTGCCACACGGAGTTCAGATACGCAGTATTTT
CATRSSDTQYF
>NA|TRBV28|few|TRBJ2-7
TGTGCCAGCAGGTACAGGGTTGACGAGCAGTACTTC
CASRYRVDEQYF
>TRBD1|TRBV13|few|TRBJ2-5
TGTGCCAGCAGCTTAGGTTTAGGGGGCACTGAGACCCAGTACTTC
CASSLGLGGTETQYF
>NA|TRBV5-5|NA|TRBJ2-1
TGTGCCAGCAGCTTGTACCCTGGATCAGGGGTCCTCTACAATGAGCAGTTCTTC
CASSLYPGSGVLYNEQFF
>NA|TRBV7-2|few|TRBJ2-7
TGTGCCAGCAGCCCAAATCCGGGGCCCTCCTACGAGCAGTACTTC
CASSPNPGPSYEQYF
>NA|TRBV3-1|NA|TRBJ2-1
TGTGCCAGCAGCCAAGTAACCGGGTACAATGAGCAGTTCTTC
CASSQVTGYNEQFF
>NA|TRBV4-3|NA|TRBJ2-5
TGCGCCAGCAGCCAAGGATACGCACTAGTAGGAGAGACCCAGTACTTC
CASSQGYALVGETQYF
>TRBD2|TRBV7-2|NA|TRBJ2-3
TGTGCCAGCAGCGAGGGCCTAGCGGGGGTTACGCAGTATTTT
CASSEGLAGVTQYF